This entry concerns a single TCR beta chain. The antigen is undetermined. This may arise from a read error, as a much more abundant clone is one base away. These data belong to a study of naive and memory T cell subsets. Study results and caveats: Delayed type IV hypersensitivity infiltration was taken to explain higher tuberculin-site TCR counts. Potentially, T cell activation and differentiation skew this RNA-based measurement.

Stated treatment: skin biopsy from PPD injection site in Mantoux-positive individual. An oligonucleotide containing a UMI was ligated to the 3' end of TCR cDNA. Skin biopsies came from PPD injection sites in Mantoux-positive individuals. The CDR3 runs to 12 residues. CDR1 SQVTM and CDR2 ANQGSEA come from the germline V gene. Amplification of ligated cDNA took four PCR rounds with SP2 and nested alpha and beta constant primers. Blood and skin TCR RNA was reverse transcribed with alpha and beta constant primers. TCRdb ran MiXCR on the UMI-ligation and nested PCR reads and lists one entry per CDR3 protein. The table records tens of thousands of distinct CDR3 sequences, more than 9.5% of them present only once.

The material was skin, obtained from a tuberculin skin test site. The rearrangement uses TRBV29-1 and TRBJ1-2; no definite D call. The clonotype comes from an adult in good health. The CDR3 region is CSVGYRDYDYTF. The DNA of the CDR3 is TGCAGCGTTGGGTACCGGGATTATGACTACACCTTC.